This is a list of T cell receptor beta chains from one sample in a study of T cells expressing NK-cell markers. Reanalyzing the 5' RACE reads, TCRdb keeps one entry per CDR3 protein, without DNA. The sample table sets out around 380,000 distinct CDR3 sequences. The sample taken for sequencing was blood T cells: a sorted CD56 or NKG2C T cell subset, CD4+ or CD8+ T cells, or bulk PBMC T cells (not recorded which). These receptors all stem from a woman aged 45-59 years in good health. CDR3s include the opening cysteine and the closing phenylalanine or tryptophan. The order of the fields is V gene, J gene, CDR3 protein.

TRBV6-6	TRBJ2-2	CASSSTAGELFF
TRBV19	TRBJ2-5	CASSSLMEGDETQYF
TRBV7-9	TRBJ2-5	CASSLVAGSETQYF
TRBV20-1	TRBJ1-1	CSAQLVGNTEAFF
TRBV12-5	TRBJ2-3	CASGLVQASTDTQYF
TRBV20-1	TRBJ2-3	CSARIADTQYF
TRBV27	TRBJ2-1	CASSWMGWDNEQFF
TRBV5-1	TRBJ2-1	CASSLERVAYNEQFF
TRBV6-5	TRBJ2-7	CASTPDSVSYEQYF
TRBV20-1	TRBJ2-7	CSARGDSEKAYEQYF
TRBV12-3/TRBV12-4	TRBJ2-1	CASRYGLAVYNEQFF
TRBV10-2	TRBJ2-4	CASSREAKNIQYF
TRBV4-1	TRBJ2-5	CASSPLVSSGKETQYF
TRBV3-1	TRBJ2-1	CASSDTKRTNEQFF
TRBV7-2	TRBJ2-2	CASSKKGLVYTGELFF
TRBV6-2/TRBV6-3	TRBJ2-2	CASSYFGLAGGSGTGELFF
TRBV12-3/TRBV12-4	TRBJ1-6	CASSFGHGAGLSPLHF
TRBV5-1	TRBJ1-5	CASSSGTGGGQPQHF
TRBV29-1	TRBJ2-7	CSVERQAGGLYEQYF
TRBV24-1	TRBJ2-2	CATSPGLAGGIGELFF
TRBV5-1	TRBJ2-7	CASQPGEQRERVREQYF
TRBV5-6	TRBJ2-5	CASSKTRVETQYF
TRBV28	TRBJ1-5	CATYPRQGSQPQHF
TRBV19	TRBJ2-5	CASSGDSGFSETQYF
TRBV15	TRBJ2-3	CAASTSGVDTQYF
TRBV10-3	TRBJ1-5	CAISGDSQDQPQHF